Given below is one T cell receptor beta chain in context. This clonotype was seen many times. The clone's antigen remains unknown. One base away there is no much larger clone; base qualities are not given. Reading from cysteine to phenylalanine, the CDR3 counts 13 amino acids. Just CDR3 DNA is preserved here, 39 bases in frame from base 1. The germline V gene yields KGHSH for CDR1 and LQKENI for CDR2. V has 2 bases trimmed and J has 6 bases trimmed; junction bases matching no gene number 1. Hyperthyroidism patients were newly diagnosed, with disease duration under 2 months, and aged 18 to 65 years. Patients with uncontrolled infections, other autoimmune diseases, pregnancy or lactation were excluded. Diagnoses were based on clinical symptoms, serum thyroxine and TRAb, thyroid ultrasound and orbital computed tomography. Blood from progressor patients was drawn when they were first diagnosed with hyperthyroidism, before any ophthalmopathy symptoms appeared. Ficoll-Paque density gradient centrifugation was used to isolate PBMCs from approximately 11 ml of fresh peripheral blood. Progressor patients were defined as those initially diagnosed with Graves' hyperthyroidism in whom ophthalmopathy developed during follow-up. Total RNA was extracted using Trizol reagent, and RNA quality was assessed on an Agilent 2100 Bioanalyzer.

The sample belongs to a study of T cells in Graves' hyperthyroidism and ophthalmopathy (dated 2019 in TCRdb). Describing the broader study: Peripheral blood was collected at initial diagnosis, before any treatment. After sampling, hyperthyroidism patients received methimazole starting at 30 mg daily, and ophthalmopathy patients received high-dose intravenous methylprednisolone. In addition, the study compared T-cell repertoires in thyroid tissue and in blood from roughly 6 Graves' hyperthyroidism patients. To identify TCR V-J signatures that set the groups apart, the researchers used a discovery cohort of about a hundred patients, made up of some 41 with Graves' ophthalmopathy and 55 to 65 with stable Graves' hyperthyroidism. The paper reports TCR Vbeta CDR3 sequencing of approximately 140 peripheral blood samples: around 45 ophthalmopathy, 75 to 80 hyperthyroidism and approximately 17 progressor patients. For training and testing, the approximately 92 patients in the discovery cohort were randomly divided in a 7:3 ratio. Prospective prediction of ophthalmopathy was tested in an independent validation cohort of under 20 hyperthyroidism patients and 17 patients who later progressed to ophthalmopathy.

The TCR beta CDR3 regions were amplified from RNA transcripts. The first round of RT-PCR for the TCR CDR3 was performed with the HTBI primer set and the Qiagen OneStep RT-PCR kit. A second multiplex PCR round built the libraries, followed by size selection and purification. Sequencing of the libraries was done on an Illumina HiSeq2000 using paired-end 100 bp reads. As for the authors' bioinformatics: SOAPnuke was used to process the raw data, removing reads that contained adapters or uncalled bases, had a mean Phred below 15, or lacked an exact match to the constant primer or identifier. COPE v1.2.5 was used to merge the high-quality paired reads, and each unique nucleotide sequence was defined as a clonotype. MiTCR v1.1 was used to align clonotypes to the IMGT TRBV, TRBD and TRBJ reference segments. Analysis was restricted to V-J combinations with a frequency above 0.0001, which covered about 99% of repertoires. The TCS score was defined as the ratio of F50 (clonal expansion) to E x V (chaos), calculated using BLOSUM62-based TCRdist between CDR3 peptides within each V-J. Welch's t-statistics and random forest reduced several hundred V-J features to 10 to 15, which were used in a naive Bayes classifier (R e1071). TCRdb ran its own pipeline on the public reads, namely fastp trimming at Q25 and MiXCR clone calling, and kept in-frame beta chains. Duplicate CDR3 protein sequences are folded into a single record with the most common DNA and genes. These V and J calls rely on TCRdb rather than the paper's analysis. The sample records about 300,000 distinct CDR3 sequences, 13% of which are singletons. The ten largest clones capture 6% to 8% of the sample.

The full study reports these points: A 13 V-J signature model separated ophthalmopathy from stable hyperthyroidism, with around 88% sensitivity and 81% to 82% specificity in cross-validation and 80%/75% in testing. Sample size was not statistically predetermined, and investigators were not blinded to group allocation. Blood samples also contained most of the expanded thyroid clonotypes (frequency above 0.001), which suggests that blood repertoires may reflect thyroid immune responses. In validation, the model predicted progression to ophthalmopathy with around 71% sensitivity and less than 80% specificity, a median of about six months before onset.

What was sequenced was blood. Here the chain combines TRBV18 and TRBJ1-2, and 9 junction bases match TRBD1. The clonotype originates from a woman younger than 45 with Graves' hyperthyroidism that later progressed to Graves' ophthalmopathy. For the CDR3, the sequence is CASSPGTGNGYTF. In nucleotide form, the sequence is TGTGCCAGCTCACCAGGGACAGGGAATGGCTACACCTTC.